These 24 T cell receptor beta chains share one sample of origin, sequenced in a study of blood T cell repertoires in COVID-19. This table comes from immunoSEQ multiplex PCR, and its TCRdb copy is limited to in-frame clones, with some not included. The profile shows a few hundred thousand clones, roughly 85% of them singletons. Sequencing input: peripheral blood. These TCRs come from a human donor in a cohort sampled during active COVID-19.

The genes are TRBV4-1 and TRBJ2-7; D possibly corresponds to TRBD1 (5 bases). CDR3 length equals 13 residues. Germline CDR1 MGHRA, CDR2 YSYEKL. Trimming pared 8 bases from V and 2 bases from J, leaving 13 bases between. DNA for the CDR3: TGCGCCAGCGGACCAGACAGAACCTACGAGCAGTACTTC. It yields the protein CASGPDRTYEQYF.

This sequence joins TRBV29-1 and TRBJ2-2; D call uncertain. The CDR3 totals 13 residues. The V and J ends lost 5 bases and 2 bases respectively, with 9 bases between them. Germline V gene lookup returns CDR1 SQVTM and CDR2 ANQGSEA. CDR3 sequence: CSVPNHNTGELFF. The CDR3 DNA follows: TGCAGCGTTCCTAATCATAACACCGGGGAGCTGTTTTTT.

The rearrangement links TRBV19 to TRBJ1-1; 8 nucleotides agree with TRBD1. CDR3 size: 14 residues. Germline CDR1 LNHDA, CDR2 SQIVND (reference sequence). V shed 6 bases, J shed 1 base, and the junction held 4 bases outside the gene matches. CDR3 region: CASSGQGSNTEAFF. The CDR3 nucleotides are TGTGCCAGTAGCGGACAGGGATCGAACACTGAAGCTTTCTTT.

This chain uses TRBV18 with TRBJ1-5, with 8 nucleotides matching TRBD1. V was pared by 3 bases and J by 2 bases, with 15 bases of the junction left unmatched. The CDR3 consists of 19 residues. Germline V gene sequence: CDR1 KGHSH, CDR2 LQKENI. CDR3 sequence: CASSPLGTGGLSGNQPQHF. The CDR3 DNA reads as TGTGCCAGCTCACCCCTAGGGACAGGCGGCTTGTCCGGCAATCAGCCCCAGCATTTT.

The J gene is TRBJ1-6, the V gene TRBV7-2; D might be TRBD1 (5 bases). From germline, CDR1 is SGHTA and CDR2 FQGNSA. This CDR3 spans 15 amino acids. Deletions cut 5 bases from V and 14 bases from J, with 22 bases between. The CDR3 DNA reads as TGTGCCAGCAGCCCCAGCGGGGCGGGGGGTAGAACCCTCCACTTT. Its protein is CASSPSGAGGRTLHF.

As concerns this clone: Other DNA variants within this sample encode the same CDR3. The chain recombines TRBV5-1 with TRBJ1-1; D possibly corresponds to TRBD1 (6 bases). In germline, CDR1 is SGHRS, CDR2 YFSETQ. The length of the CDR3 is 14 residues. Trimming left V 2 bases short and J 2 bases short, with 10 bases between. The chain's CDR3 is CASSLRTVNTEAFF. In DNA, the CDR3 is TGCGCCAGCAGCTTAAGGACAGTTAACACTGAAGCTTTCTTT.

The V gene is TRBV6-5, the J gene TRBJ1-3; D is possibly TRBD1 (6 bases). Trimming pared 4 bases from V and 0 bases from J, leaving 13 bases between. The V gene's germline CDR1 is MNHEY and CDR2 SVGAGI. The CDR3 contains 16 residues. The CDR3 here is CASSLGQAFSGNTIYF. As DNA, the CDR3 is TGTGCCAGCAGTTTGGGACAAGCGTTCTCTGGAAACACCATATATTTT.

This clone was detected a few times. This rearrangement joins TRBV12-3 or TRBV12-4 to TRBJ1-1, with 11 bases identical to TRBD1. Trimming at V came to 7 bases and at J to 6 bases, leaving 4 bases not matched to a gene. This CDR3 has 13 amino acids. CDR3 amino acids: CASTGTGGAEAFF. As DNA, the CDR3 is TGTGCCAGCACCGGGACAGGGGGTGCTGAAGCTTTCTTT.

V and J are TRBV24-1 and TRBJ1-1; D is uncertain. Per germline, CDR1 KGHDR and CDR2 SFDVKD. Trimming left V 4 bases short and J 1 base short, with 3 bases between. The CDR3 extends over 12 amino acids. The CDR3 loop reads CATSDQNTEAFF. The CDR3 DNA sequence: TGTGCCACCAGTGACCAGAACACTGAAGCTTTCTTT.

This clone was observed a handful of times. The chain combines TRBV6-5 with TRBJ1-1; no reliable D call. This CDR3 spans 13 amino acids. Germline V lookup: CDR1 MNHEY, CDR2 SVGAGI. Between the trimmed V and J ends, which lost 7 bases and 1 base, there was a span of 10 bases. CDR3 coding DNA: TGTGCCAGCACCCGGGTGACGAACACTGAAGCTTTCTTT. It codes for CASTRVTNTEAFF.

The chain has TRBV3-1 (or the pseudogene TRBV3-2) and TRBJ1-2, with D tentatively TRBD1 (6 bases). V shed 4 bases and J shed 3 bases, with 15 bases lying between them. The CDR3 runs to 15 residues. CDR1 and CDR2 from the germline V gene are LGHDT and YNNKEL (reference sequence). CDR3 coding DNA: TGTGCCAGCAGCCCCTTTACAGGGCCCGACTATGGCTACACCTTC. Its translation is CASSPFTGPDYGYTF.

Remarks on this clone: Different DNA sequences within this sample yield the same CDR3. The gene calls are TRBV5-1 and TRBJ2-5; D may be TRBD1 (6 bases). Trimming took off 0 bases at V and 5 bases at J, with 8 bases between the two ends. Germline V lookup: CDR1 SGHRS, CDR2 YFSETQ. There are 13 residues in the CDR3. The CDR3 loop reads CASSLDRVETQYF. The CDR3, as DNA: TGCGCCAGCAGCTTGGACAGGGTGGAGACCCAGTACTTC.

The chain employs TRBV10-1 and TRBJ2-2; D is unclear. The V and J ends lost 5 bases and 3 bases respectively, with 7 bases between them. The V gene's germline CDR1 is WNHNN and CDR2 SYGVQD (reference sequence). The CDR3 has 13 amino acids. The CDR3 sequence: CASSISYTGELFF. The CDR3 DNA reads TGCGCCAGCAGTATCTCCTACACCGGGGAGCTGTTTTTT.

The chain uses TRBV3-1 (or the pseudogene TRBV3-2) and TRBJ1-6; no reliable D call. Per the germline V gene, CDR1 is LGHDT and CDR2 is YNNKEL (reference sequence). V was trimmed by 4 bases and J by 3 bases, leaving 10 bases between them. This CDR3 spans 15 amino acids. The CDR3 protein is CASSPRDYYNSPLHF. In nucleotides, the CDR3 is TGTGCCAGCAGCCCGCGGGATTACTATAATTCACCCCTCCACTTT.

The rearrangement uses TRBV18 and TRBJ2-1; 13 nucleotides agree with TRBD2. The junction had 2 bases not matched to a gene; V was cut back by 3 bases and J by 6 bases. Germline V gives CDR1 KGHSH, CDR2 LQKENI. CDR3 length: 15 residues. This CDR3 is CASSPGTSGANEQFF. CDR3 bases: TGTGCCAGCTCACCCGGGACTAGCGGGGCCAATGAGCAGTTCTTC.

By share of the sample, this clone is medium-sized. The sample holds other DNA sequences that translate to the same CDR3. The chain employs TRBV6-2 or TRBV6-3 and TRBJ1-1; possible D gene TRBD1, 5 bases. Germline V gene sequence: CDR1 MNHEY, CDR2 SVGEGT. Trimming pared 6 bases from V and 4 bases from J, leaving 12 bases between. This CDR3 has 13 residues. The CDR3 reads CASSPGRSTEAFF. CDR3 DNA: TGTGCCAGCAGCCCAGGGAGAAGCACTGAAGCTTTCTTT.

This chain connects TRBV3-1 (or the pseudogene TRBV3-2) to TRBJ2-3, with 14 bases matching TRBD2. Trimming at V came to 4 bases and at J to 5 bases, leaving 2 bases not matched to a gene. CDR1 LGHDT and CDR2 YNNKEL come from the germline V gene (reference sequence). The CDR3 consists of 15 residues. This chain's CDR3 is CASSRLAGGQDTQYF. The CDR3 DNA reads as TGTGCCAGCAGCCGACTAGCGGGGGGGCAAGATACGCAGTATTTT.

The chain joins TRBV10-1 to TRBJ2-3; no clear D. V lost 4 bases and J 4 bases, leaving 6 bases between the germline ends. CDR3 size: 12 residues. The V gene's germline CDR1 is WNHNN and CDR2 SYGVQD (reference sequence). The CDR3 coding sequence is TGCGCCAGCAGTGGCGTTTCAGATACGCAGTATTTT. Translation gives CASSGVSDTQYF.

J is TRBJ2-1 and V is TRBV5-1, with 9 bases lining up with TRBD2. V lost 0 bases, J lost 6 bases, and 7 bases stayed unmatched. The CDR3 has 16 residues. CDR1 is SGHRS and CDR2 is YFSETQ in the germline V gene. The CDR3 spells CASSLEGGGAANEQFF. The DNA of the CDR3 is TGCGCCAGCAGCTTGGAGGGCGGGGGGGCCGCCAATGAGCAGTTCTTC.

V gene TRBV7-9 combines with J gene TRBJ1-1; D gene uncertain. V lost 1 base and J lost 7, with 10 bases in between. CDR1 is SEHNR and CDR2 is FQNEAQ in the germline V gene (reference sequence). CDR3 length equals 13 residues. Here the CDR3 reads CASSLGSTLEAFF. CDR3 sequence (DNA): TGTGCCAGCAGCTTAGGTTCGACACTTGAAGCTTTCTTT. The entire variable domain, with the rest obtained from reference TRBV7-9 and TRBJ1-1, is as follows: DTGVSQNPRHKITKRGQNVTFRCDPISEHNRLYWYRQTLGQGPEFLTYFQNEAQLEKSRLLSDRFSAERPKGSFSTLEIQRTEQGDSAMYLCASSLGSTLEAFFGQGTRLTVV.

The CDR3 DNA reads TGCGCCAGCAGCCACAGGGTTACCTACGAGCAGTACTTC. Its translation: CASSHRVTYEQYF. The V and J genes are TRBV4-1 and TRBJ2-7; weak D call: TRBD1 (5 bases). Looked up from germline, CDR1 is MGHRA and CDR2 is YSYEKL. The CDR3 runs 13 residues. With 3 bases removed from V and 2 bases from J, the gap between germline ends came to 8 bases.

The V gene is TRBV9, the J gene TRBJ2-1, with 8 bases lining up with TRBD2. CDR3 length: 12 amino acids. CDR1 SGDLS and CDR2 YYNGEE come from the germline V gene. The junction had 7 bases not matched to a gene; V was cut back by 3 bases and J by 14 bases. The CDR3 DNA reads TGTGCCAGCAGCGGAAAAGCGGGGGTAAAGTTCTTC. Protein: CASSGKAGVKFF. Variable domain in full (rest from reference TRBV9 and TRBJ2-1): DSGVTQTPKHLITATGQRVTLRCSPRSGDLSVYWYQQSLDQGLQFLIQYYNGEERAKGNILERFSAQQFPDLHSELNLSSLELGDSALYFCASSGKAGVKFFGPGTRLTVL.

This clone was observed many times. The V and J genes are TRBV5-4 and TRBJ2-3; TRBD2 aligns across 13 bases. This CDR3 comprises 15 residues. V lost 2 bases and J lost 4; bases outside the gene matches: 1. CDR1 and CDR2 (germline): SGHNT, YYREEE (reference sequence). The CDR3 reads CASSLGLAGADTQYF. The CDR3 nucleotides are TGTGCCAGCAGCTTAGGACTAGCGGGGGCAGATACGCAGTATTTT.

This clone was seen once. J is TRBJ1-3 and V is TRBV7-9; 9 bases are shared with TRBD1. Germline assignment: CDR1 SEHNR and CDR2 FQNEAQ (reference sequence). The ends lost 5 bases at V and 8 bases at J; junction bases unmatched: 22. The CDR3 sequence is 19 residues long. The CDR3 nucleotides are TGTGCCAGCAGCCCGGGACAGGGACGGCAGAAACGGGATGGGGACACCATATATTTT. This codes for CASSPGQGRQKRDGDTIYF.